This TCR beta chain stems from a study of cytotoxic CD8 clonotypes in ibrutinib-treated CLL. About the study: The response samples were taken once patients had been treated for a median of roughly 12 months, range 6 to 36. Productive templates averaged approximately 260,000 per sample, and productive rearrangements some 96,000.

The data were produced by immunoSEQ multiplex PCR, yet TCRdb's version contains in-frame clones alone and is incomplete. The sample records under 150,000 clones, approximately 90% being singletons. Regarding this clone: What it recognizes is unknown.

The V end lost 6 bases, the J end lost 6 bases, and 9 bases lay between the germline ends. Per germline, CDR1 ENHRY and CDR2 SYGVKD. The CDR3 is 12 amino acids. The study's findings and limits: Baseline clonality was higher than in age-matched healthy donors and moved in step with circulating CD8+ T-cell counts. Samples were collected at differing times from sustained-remission and progressing patients.

The sequence derives from a human donor with chronic lymphocytic leukemia. Sample: PBMCs, taken after 12 months of ibrutinib treatment. The V and J genes are TRBV10-3 and TRBJ2-1, with a possible D match to TRBD2 (6 bases). The CDR3 sequence: CAIRAGGNEQFF. Written as DNA, the CDR3 is TGTGCCATCAGGGCCGGGGGCAATGAGCAGTTCTTC.